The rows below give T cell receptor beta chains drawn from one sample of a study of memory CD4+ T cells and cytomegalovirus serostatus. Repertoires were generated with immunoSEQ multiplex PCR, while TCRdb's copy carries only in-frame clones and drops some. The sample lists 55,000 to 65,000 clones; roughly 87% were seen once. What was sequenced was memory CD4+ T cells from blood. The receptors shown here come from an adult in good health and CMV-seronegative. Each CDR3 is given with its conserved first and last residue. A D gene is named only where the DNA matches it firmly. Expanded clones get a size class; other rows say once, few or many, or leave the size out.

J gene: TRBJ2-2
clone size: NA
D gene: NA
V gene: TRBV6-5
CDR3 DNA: TGTGCCAGCAGCGCGACAGGGAACACCGGGGAGCTGTTTTTT
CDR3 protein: CASSATGNTGELFF

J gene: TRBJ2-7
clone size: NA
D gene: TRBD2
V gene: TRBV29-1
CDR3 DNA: TGCAGCGCCGGGTCATTGGGGCGGGGGGGCGAGCAGTACTTC
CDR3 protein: CSAGSLGRGGEQYF

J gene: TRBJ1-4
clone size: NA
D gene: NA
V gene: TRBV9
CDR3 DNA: TGTGCCAGCAGCCCCCGAGGTACTAATGAAAAACTGTTTTTT
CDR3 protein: CASSPRGTNEKLFF

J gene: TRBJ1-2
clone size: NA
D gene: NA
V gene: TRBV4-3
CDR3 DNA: TGCGCCAGCAGCCAAGGAGGGACGGCGGGAAACTATGGCTACACCTTC
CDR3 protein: CASSQGGTAGNYGYTF

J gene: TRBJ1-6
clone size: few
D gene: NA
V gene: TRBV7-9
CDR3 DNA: TGTGCCAGCAGCTTAGGAATCCGTTCACCCCTCCACTTT
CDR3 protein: CASSLGIRSPLHF

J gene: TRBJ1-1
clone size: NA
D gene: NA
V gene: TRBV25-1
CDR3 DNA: TGTGCCAGCAGTGCGTTTGGCGGGAACACTGAAGCTTTCTTT
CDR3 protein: CASSAFGGNTEAFF

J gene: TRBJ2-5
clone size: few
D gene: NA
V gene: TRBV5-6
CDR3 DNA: TGTGCCAGCAGCTCACAGAACCAAGAGACCCAGTACTTC
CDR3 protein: CASSSQNQETQYF

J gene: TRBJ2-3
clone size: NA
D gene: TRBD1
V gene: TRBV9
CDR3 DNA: TGTGCCAGCAGCCCTCGGACAGGGGATTACACAGATACGCAGTATTTT
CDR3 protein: CASSPRTGDYTDTQYF

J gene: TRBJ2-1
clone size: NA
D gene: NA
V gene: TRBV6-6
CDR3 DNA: TGTGCCAGCAGTTATTTGGGGACTCGCTCCTACAATGAGCAGTTCTTC
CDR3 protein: CASSYLGTRSYNEQFF

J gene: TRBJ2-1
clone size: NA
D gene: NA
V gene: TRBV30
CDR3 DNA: TGTGCCTGGAGTGGCGGCTACAATGAGCAGTTCTTC
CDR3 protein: CAWSGGYNEQFF

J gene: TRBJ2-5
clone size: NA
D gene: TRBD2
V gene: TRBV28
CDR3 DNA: TGTGCCAGCAGCTCCCCCCGCCGGGGGGGAGAGACCCAGTACTTC
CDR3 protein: CASSSPRRGGETQYF

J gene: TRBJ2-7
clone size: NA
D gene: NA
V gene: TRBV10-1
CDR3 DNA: TGCGCCAGCAGCCGAGTCATGCCCGACCGGGCGTACGAGCAGTACTTC
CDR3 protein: CASSRVMPDRAYEQYF

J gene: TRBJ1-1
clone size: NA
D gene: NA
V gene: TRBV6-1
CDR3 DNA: TGTGCCAGCAGTGAAGCTTCGGCCCTTGGAGCTTTCTTT
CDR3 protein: CASSEASALGAFF

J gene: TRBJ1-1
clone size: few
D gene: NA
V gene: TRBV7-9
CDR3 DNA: TGTGCCAGCAGCTTAGTTAACAGGCTGAACACTGAAGCTTTCTTT
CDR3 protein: CASSLVNRLNTEAFF

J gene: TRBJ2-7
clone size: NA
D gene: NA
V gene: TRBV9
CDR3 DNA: TGTGCCAGCGGAACAGGTTGGGGTAACTACGAGCAGTACTTC
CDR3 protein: CASGTGWGNYEQYF

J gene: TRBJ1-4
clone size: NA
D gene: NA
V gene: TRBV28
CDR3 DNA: TGTGCCAGCAGAACAGGTTCCGTGAAACTGTTTTTT
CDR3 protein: CASRTGSVKLFF

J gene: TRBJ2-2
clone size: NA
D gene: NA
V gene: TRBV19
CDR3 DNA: TGTGCCAGTAGTATAGATGGCGGGGTTGGGTTAACCGGGGAGCTGTTTTTT
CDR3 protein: CASSIDGGVGLTGELFF

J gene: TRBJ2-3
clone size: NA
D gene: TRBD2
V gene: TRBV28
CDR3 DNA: TGTGCCAGCAGTCTCGCTGGGACTAGCGGGGGATGGAGCACAGATACGCAGTATTTT
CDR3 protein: CASSLAGTSGGWSTDTQYF

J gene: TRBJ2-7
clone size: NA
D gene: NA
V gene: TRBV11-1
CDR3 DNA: TGTGCCAGCAGCTCGCCTAAGATGAGCTCCTACGAGCAGTACTTC
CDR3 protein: CASSSPKMSSYEQYF

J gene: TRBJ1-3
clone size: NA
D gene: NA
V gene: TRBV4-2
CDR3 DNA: TGTGCCAGCAGCCAAGACCGGAGTAGAGGGAGTAACACCATATATTTT
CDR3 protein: CASSQDRSRGSNTIYF

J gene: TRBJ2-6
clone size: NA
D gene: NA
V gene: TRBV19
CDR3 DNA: TGTGCCAGTAGTATAGGTCGGAACTCTGGGGCCAACGTCCTGACTTTC
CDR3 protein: CASSIGRNSGANVLTF

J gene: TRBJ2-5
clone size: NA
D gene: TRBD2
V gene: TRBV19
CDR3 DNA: TGTGCCAGTAGTATCATTGGCGGGGGACGCAACCAAGAGACCCAGTACTTC
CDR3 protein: CASSIIGGGRNQETQYF

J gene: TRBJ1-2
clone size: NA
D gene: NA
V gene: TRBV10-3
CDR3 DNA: TGTGCCATCATGACGCCAGGGTCCAACTATGGCTACACCTTC
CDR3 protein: CAIMTPGSNYGYTF

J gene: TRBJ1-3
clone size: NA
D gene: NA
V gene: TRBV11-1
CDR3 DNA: TGTGCCAGCAGCCCTGGCGAAAGTGTTGGAAACACCATATATTTT
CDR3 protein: CASSPGESVGNTIYF

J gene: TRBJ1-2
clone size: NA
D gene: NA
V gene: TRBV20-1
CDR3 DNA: TGCAGTGCTTCGAGCTATGGCTACACCTTC
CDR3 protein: CSASSYGYTF

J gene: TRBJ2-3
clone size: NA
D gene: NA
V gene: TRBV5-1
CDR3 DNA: TGCGCCAGCAGCTTGGACGCTATGGGGGATACAGATACGCAGTATTTT
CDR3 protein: CASSLDAMGDTDTQYF

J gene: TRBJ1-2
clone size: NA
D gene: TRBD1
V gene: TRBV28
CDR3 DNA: TGTGCCAGCAGCTCCGGACAGGGCGGAGGCTACACCTTC
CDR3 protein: CASSSGQGGGYTF

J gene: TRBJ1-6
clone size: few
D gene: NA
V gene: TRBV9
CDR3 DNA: TGTGCCAGCAGCGTAAGCCCACAGTCACCCCTCCACTTT
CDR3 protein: CASSVSPQSPLHF

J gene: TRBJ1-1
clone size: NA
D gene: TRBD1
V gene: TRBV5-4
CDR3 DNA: TGTGCCAGCAGCCTACAGGGGGAGGAGATAGGTGCTTTCTTT
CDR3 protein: CASSLQGEEIGAFF

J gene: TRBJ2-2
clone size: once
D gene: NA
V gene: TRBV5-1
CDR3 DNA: TGCGCCAGCAGCTTGGGGGCGCCCACCGGGGAGCTGTTTTTT
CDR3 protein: CASSLGAPTGELFF

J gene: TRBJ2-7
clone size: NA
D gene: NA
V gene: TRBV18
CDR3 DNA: TGTGCCAGCTCCCCTTCGCGGACCCTCTACGAGCAGTACTTC
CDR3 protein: CASSPSRTLYEQYF